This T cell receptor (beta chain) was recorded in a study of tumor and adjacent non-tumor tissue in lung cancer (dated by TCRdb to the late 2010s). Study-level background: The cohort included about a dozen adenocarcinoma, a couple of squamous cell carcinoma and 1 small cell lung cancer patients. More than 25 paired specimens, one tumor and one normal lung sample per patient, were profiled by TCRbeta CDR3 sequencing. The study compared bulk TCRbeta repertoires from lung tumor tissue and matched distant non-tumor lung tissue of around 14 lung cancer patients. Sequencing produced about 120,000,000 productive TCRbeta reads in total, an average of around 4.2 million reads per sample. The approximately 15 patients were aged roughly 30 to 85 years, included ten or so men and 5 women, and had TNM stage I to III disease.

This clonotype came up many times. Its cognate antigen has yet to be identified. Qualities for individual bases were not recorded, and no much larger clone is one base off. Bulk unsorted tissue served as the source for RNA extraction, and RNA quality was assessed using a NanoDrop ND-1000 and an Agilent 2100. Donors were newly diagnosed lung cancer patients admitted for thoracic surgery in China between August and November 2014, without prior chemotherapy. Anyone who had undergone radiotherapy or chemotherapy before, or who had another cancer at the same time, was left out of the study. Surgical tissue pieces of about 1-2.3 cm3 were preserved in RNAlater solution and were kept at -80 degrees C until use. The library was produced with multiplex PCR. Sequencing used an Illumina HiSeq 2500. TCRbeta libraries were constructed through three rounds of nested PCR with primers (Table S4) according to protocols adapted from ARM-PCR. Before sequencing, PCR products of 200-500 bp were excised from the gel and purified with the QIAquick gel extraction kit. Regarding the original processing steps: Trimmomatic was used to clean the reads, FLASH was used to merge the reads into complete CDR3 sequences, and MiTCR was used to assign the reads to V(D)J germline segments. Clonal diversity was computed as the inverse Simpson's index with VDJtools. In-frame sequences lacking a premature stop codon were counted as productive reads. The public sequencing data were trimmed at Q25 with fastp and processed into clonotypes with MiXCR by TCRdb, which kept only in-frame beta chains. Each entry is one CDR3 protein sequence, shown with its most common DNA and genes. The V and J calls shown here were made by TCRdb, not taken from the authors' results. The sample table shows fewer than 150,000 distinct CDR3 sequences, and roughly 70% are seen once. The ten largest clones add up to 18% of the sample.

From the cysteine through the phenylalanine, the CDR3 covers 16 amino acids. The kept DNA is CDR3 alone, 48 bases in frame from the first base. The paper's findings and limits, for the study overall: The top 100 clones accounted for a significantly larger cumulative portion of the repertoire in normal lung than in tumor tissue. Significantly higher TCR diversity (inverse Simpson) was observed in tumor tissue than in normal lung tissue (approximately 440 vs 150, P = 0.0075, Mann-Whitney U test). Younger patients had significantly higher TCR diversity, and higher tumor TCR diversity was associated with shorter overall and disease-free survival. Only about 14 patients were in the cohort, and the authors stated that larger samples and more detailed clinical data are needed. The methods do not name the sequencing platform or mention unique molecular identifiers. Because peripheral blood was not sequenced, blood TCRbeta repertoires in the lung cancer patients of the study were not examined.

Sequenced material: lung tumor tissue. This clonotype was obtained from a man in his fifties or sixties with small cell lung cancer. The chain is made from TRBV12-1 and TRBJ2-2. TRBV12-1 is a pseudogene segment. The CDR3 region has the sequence CASSLTDLGNTGELFF. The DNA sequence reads TGTGCCAGCAGCCTAACTGATTTGGGTAACACCGGGGAGCTGTTTTTT.